This T cell receptor beta chain was sequenced for a study of CD8 T cells in ankylosing spondylitis (dated by TCRdb to about 2017). Some background on the complete study: To find TCR variants linked to disease, the study profiled T cell receptor beta repertoires in ankylosing spondylitis patients and healthy donors. Peripheral blood samples were taken, and synovial fluid was additionally collected from ankylosing spondylitis patients. The whole study cohort included some 100 healthy donors and about two dozen ankylosing spondylitis patients. The investigation overall reported the following: A TCR beta motif of 7 or 8 highly homologous amino acid variants appeared characteristic of blood from ankylosing spondylitis patients. Some of the motif variants had been reported before in the synovial fluid and blood of reactive arthritis patients, a finding that suggests common disease-initiation mechanisms. In peripheral blood, the disease-linked clones were found at relatively low frequencies and had a CD8+ phenotype. Significant enrichment of the disease-linked clones was reported in matched synovial fluid samples from ankylosing spondylitis patients.

This clonotype was counted ten times or more. Its recognized antigen is unknown. Base qualities are missing; no much larger clone stands one base away. V sheds 5 bases and J sheds 6 bases, leaving 11 bases between their ends. The CDR3 has 12 amino acids, counting the end cysteine and phenylalanine. The entry retains the CDR3 DNA only, 36 bases that are in frame from base 1. The germline V gene (reference sequence) provides CDR1 DFQATT and CDR2 SNEGSKA. TCRdb records Illumina HiSeq 2500 as the sequencer. Quantitative 5'-RACE with molecular barcodes was the method used to prepare the TCR beta libraries. The authors processed their data as follows. To identify disease-linked TCR variants, a new computational method was used, one built on a probabilistic model of VDJ rearrangement. TCRdb redid the processing of the public reads, applying fastp at Q25 and MiXCR, and retained in-frame beta chains. Each entry is one CDR3 protein sequence, shown with its most common DNA and genes. None of the V and J calls come from the authors' own analysis; TCRdb made them. This sample lists fewer than 150,000 distinct CDR3 sequences; more than 5.5% were detected once. The biggest ten clones account for under 15% of the sample.

The sequence derives from a female donor with ankylosing spondylitis or in good health (not recorded which). The chain is made from TRBV20-1 and TRBJ1-5; TRBD1 is possibly the D segment (6 matching bases). Sequencing was performed on blood, either unsorted or a sorted T cell fraction (not recorded which). The DNA is as follows: TGCAGTGCTGTACAGGGAGTTCAGCCCCAGCATTTT. It specifies CSAVQGVQPQHF.